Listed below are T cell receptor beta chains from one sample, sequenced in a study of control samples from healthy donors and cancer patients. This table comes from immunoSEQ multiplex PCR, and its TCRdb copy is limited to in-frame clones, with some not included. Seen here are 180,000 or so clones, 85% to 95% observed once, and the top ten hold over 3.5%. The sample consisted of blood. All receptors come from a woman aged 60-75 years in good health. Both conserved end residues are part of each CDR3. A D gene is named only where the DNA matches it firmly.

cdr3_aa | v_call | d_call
CASSLSVPGANVLTF | TRBV5-1 | -
CASSLGGPGQGFNEQFF | TRBV7-2 | TRBD1
CASSSGTQETQYF | TRBV12-3/TRBV12-4 | -
CSVAVGGARETQYF | TRBV29-1 | -
CASSLSWRQGASGANVLTF | TRBV4-3 | TRBD1
CASSPATGGTEAFF | TRBV19 | TRBD1
CASSPDKTISYEQYF | TRBV27 | -
CASSSGQGPGNTIYF | TRBV2 | TRBD1
CASTSLAGGPYEQYF | TRBV6-5 | TRBD2
CASTLGGTSGNTIYF | TRBV6-6 | -
CASTQFTEAFF | TRBV13 | -
CASSPSDREAFF | TRBV25-1 | TRBD1
CASSLRRPGTTDTQYF | TRBV7-2 | -
CASSRDGGGSYEQYF | TRBV11-2 | TRBD2
CASSLDRNYGYTF | TRBV11-2 | -
CASSFSNSPLHF | TRBV12-3/TRBV12-4 | -
CASSPQGAGPPPDEQYF | TRBV2 | TRBD1
CASSQVWNTEAFF | TRBV14 | -
CASGQGEYGYTF | TRBV9 | TRBD1
CASRGDRGHQPQHF | TRBV2 | TRBD1
CAWRPRTSYGYTF | TRBV30 | -
CASSQTITGFSWPQHF | TRBV2 | -
CASSYARGRGSEKLFF | TRBV7-2 | TRBD1
CASSQGWETQYF | TRBV2 | -
CASSSSLGLSSGNTIYF | TRBV5-1 | -
CASSPGGTEAFF | TRBV12-3/TRBV12-4 | TRBD1
CAISEGGFQETQYF | TRBV10-3 | -
CASSTSLSMAVSGNTIYF | TRBV19 | -
CASSEAQGRRTEAFF | TRBV2 | -
CATSRDRGTSTDTQYF | TRBV15 | -
CASSRNGRNYGYTF | TRBV27 | -
CASSPGQSRLYGYTF | TRBV18 | -
CASSVGGAKETQYF | TRBV9 | -
CASSLSGGAHNEQFF | TRBV5-1 | TRBD2
CASSYSNNEQFF | TRBV6-5 | -
CASSEFGAGTDTQYF | TRBV25-1 | -
CASSLHRALNSPLHF | TRBV18 | -
CAISGTTNTEAFF | TRBV10-3 | -
CASSEDNYNEQFF | TRBV6-4 | -
CASSLAGVTIYEQYF | TRBV5-1 | -
CASSLPQGTYEQYF | TRBV11-1 | -
CASSVGTGNYGYTF | TRBV19 | TRBD1
CASSEAANYGYTF | TRBV2 | -
CASSESSNTEAFF | TRBV10-1 | -
CASGLGGTPYEQYF | TRBV12-5 | -
CASRLTGDSAYYGYTF | TRBV27 | TRBD1
CASREIQGGNTEAFF | TRBV9 | -
CASSVDPAGPDTQYF | TRBV9 | TRBD2
CASSELTEAFF | TRBV2 | -
CASSLSPLEEGFLYSNQPQHF | TRBV19 | -
CATKGPDTEAFF | TRBV24-1 | -